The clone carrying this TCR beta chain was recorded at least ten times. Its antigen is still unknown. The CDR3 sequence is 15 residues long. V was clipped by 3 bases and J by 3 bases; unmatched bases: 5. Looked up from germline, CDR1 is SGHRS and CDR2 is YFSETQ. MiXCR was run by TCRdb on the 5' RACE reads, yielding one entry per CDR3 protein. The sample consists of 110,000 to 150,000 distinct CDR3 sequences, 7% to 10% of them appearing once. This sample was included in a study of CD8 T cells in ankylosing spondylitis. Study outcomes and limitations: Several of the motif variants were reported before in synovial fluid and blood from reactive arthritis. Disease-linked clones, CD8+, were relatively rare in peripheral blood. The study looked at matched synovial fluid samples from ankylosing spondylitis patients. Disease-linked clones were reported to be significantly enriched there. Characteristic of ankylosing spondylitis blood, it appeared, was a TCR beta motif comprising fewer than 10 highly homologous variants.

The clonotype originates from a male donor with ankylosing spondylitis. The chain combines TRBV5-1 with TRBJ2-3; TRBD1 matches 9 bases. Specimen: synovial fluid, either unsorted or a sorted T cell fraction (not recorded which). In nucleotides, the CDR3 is TGCGCCAGCAGCTCAACTGGGACAGGGACAGATACGCAGTATTTT. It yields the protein CASSSTGTGTDTQYF.